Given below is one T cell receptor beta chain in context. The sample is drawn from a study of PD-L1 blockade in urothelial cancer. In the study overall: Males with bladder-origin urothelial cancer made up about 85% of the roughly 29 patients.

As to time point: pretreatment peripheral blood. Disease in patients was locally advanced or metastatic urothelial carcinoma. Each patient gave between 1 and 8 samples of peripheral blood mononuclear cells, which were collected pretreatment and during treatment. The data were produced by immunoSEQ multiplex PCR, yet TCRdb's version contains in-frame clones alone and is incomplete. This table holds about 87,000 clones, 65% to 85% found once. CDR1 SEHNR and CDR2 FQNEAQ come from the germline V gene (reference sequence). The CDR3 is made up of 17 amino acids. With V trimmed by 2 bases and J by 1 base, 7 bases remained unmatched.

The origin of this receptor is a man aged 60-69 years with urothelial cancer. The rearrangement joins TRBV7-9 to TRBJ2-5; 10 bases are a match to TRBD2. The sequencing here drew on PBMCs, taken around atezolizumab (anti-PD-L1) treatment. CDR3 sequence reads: CASSLPSSGGIQETQYF. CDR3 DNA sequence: TGTGCCAGCAGCTTACCAAGTAGCGGGGGGATCCAAGAGACCCAGTACTTC.